These 17 T cell receptor beta chains were all obtained from the same sample, sequenced in a study of shared clonotypes between healthy human individuals. Only in-frame clones appear in the TCRdb table, and some are missing; sequencing was by immunoSEQ multiplex PCR. The sample consists of some 200,000 clones, 65% of them appearing once. Sequencing input: memory CD4+ T cells sorted from blood. The subset is: CD45RA-negative fraction. These receptors originate from a man aged 25-45 years in good health.

V gene TRBV13 combines with J gene TRBJ1-3; D uncertain. The ends were cut back, 2 bases at V and 4 bases at J, with 9 bases in the middle. This CDR3 spans 14 amino acids. Germline CDR1 reads PRHDT; CDR2 reads FYEKMQ (reference sequence). The CDR3 DNA reads TGTGCCAGCAGCTTAACCCCTCGGGGAAACACCATATATTTT. This gives the protein CASSLTPRGNTIYF.

CDR3 bases: TGTGCCAGCAGCAATTCGACCTGGACAGGGGAGGTAGAGACCCAGTACTTC. Protein sequence: CASSNSTWTGEVETQYF. The J gene is TRBJ2-5, the V gene TRBV21-1; the tabulated D call, TRBD1, remains unverified against the DNA. TRBV21-1 is recorded as a pseudogene. CDR3 size: 17 residues.

J is TRBJ1-2 and V is TRBV5-8; tentatively, D is TRBD1 (6 bases). CDR3 length: 16 residues. CDR1 SGHTS and CDR2 YDEGEE come from the germline V gene. Deletions cut 1 base from V and 8 bases from J, with 21 bases between. The CDR3 loop reads CASSLSLGALSLGYTF. CDR3 coding DNA: TGTGCCAGCAGCTTGAGCTTGGGGGCGTTGAGTTTAGGCTACACCTTC.

The DNA for the CDR3 is TGTGCCAGCAGCCTGACGGGGGGGCAAGCTTTCTTT. It is translated as CASSLTGGQAFF. The chain has TRBV11-2 and TRBJ1-1; TRBD1 might be the D (6 bases). Germline V gives CDR1 SGHAT, CDR2 FQNNGV. Trimming took off 5 bases at V and 9 bases at J, with 13 bases between the two ends. The CDR3 contains 12 residues.

V gene TRBV18 combines with J gene TRBJ2-1, with TRBD2 matching 11 bases. V shed 4 bases and J 5 bases; nucleotides not matched to a gene: 7. This CDR3 contains 16 residues. The V gene's germline CDR1 is KGHSH and CDR2 LQKENI. The CDR3 DNA reads TGTGCCAGCTCACTACCCCTAGCGGGAGGAGACAATGAGCAGTTCTTC. This gives the protein CASSLPLAGGDNEQFF.

This clone was seen once. The gene calls are TRBV18 and TRBJ2-3; TRBD1 might be the D (6 bases). Germline V lookup: CDR1 KGHSH, CDR2 LQKENI. The germline V and J ends were trimmed by 5 bases and 2 bases, with 14 bases remaining between them. This CDR3 region has 15 residues. Here the CDR3 DNA reads TGTGCCAGCTCATCCGACAGGAATCCCACAGATACGCAGTATTTT. It yields the protein CASSSDRNPTDTQYF.

V gene TRBV7-6 combines with J gene TRBJ1-1; TRBD1 agrees at 9 bases. Trimming took 5 bases from V and 5 from J; bases not matched to a gene: 3. Germline V gene data show CDR1 as SGHVS and CDR2 as FNYEAQ. The CDR3 is 13 residues long. Written as DNA, the CDR3 is TGTGCCAGCAGCCGGGACAGGGAGACTGAAGCTTTCTTT. Translated, it gives CASSRDRETEAFF.

The V and J genes are TRBV11-2 and TRBJ1-2, with a possible D match to TRBD1 (6 bases). The V gene lost 6 bases and the J gene lost 2 bases, with 10 bases spanning the gap. The CDR3 extends over 13 amino acids. Germline V gives CDR1 SGHAT, CDR2 FQNNGV. This CDR3 reads CASRYTGNYGYTF. In DNA, the CDR3 is TGTGCCAGCAGATATACAGGGAACTATGGCTACACCTTC.

This sequence joins TRBV27 and TRBJ2-7; the D gene is possibly TRBD1 (6 bases). The CDR3 loop spans 14 amino acids. V dropped 6 bases and J dropped 0 bases, with 12 bases sitting between them. CDR1 and CDR2 from the germline V gene are MNHEY and SMNVEV (reference sequence). CDR3 sequence reads: CASSTQGDSYEQYF. The CDR3 region has the DNA TGTGCCAGCAGCACACAGGGAGACTCCTACGAGCAGTACTTC.

The V and J genes are TRBV7-2 and TRBJ1-3; no definite D call. V lost 1 base and J 0 bases, leaving 7 bases between the germline ends. The CDR3 covers 15 residues. The germline V gene has CDR1 SGHTA and CDR2 FQGNSA. The CDR3 nucleotides read TGTGCCAGCAGCTTAGGCAGACGCTCTGGAAACACCATATATTTT. It translates to CASSLGRRSGNTIYF. The whole variable domain, filled in from reference TRBV7-2 and TRBJ1-3, reads GAGVSQSPSNKVTEKGKDVELRCDPISGHTALYWYRQSLGQGLEFLIYFQGNSAPDKSGLPSDRFSAERTGGSVSTLTIQRTQQEDSAVYLCASSLGRRSGNTIYFGEGSWLTVV.

The chain recombines TRBV11-2 with TRBJ2-3; D uncertain. V was pared by 6 bases and J by 4 bases, with 17 bases between. The CDR3 is 15 amino acids. Germline CDR1 SGHAT, CDR2 FQNNGV. The CDR3 region is CASRPPRVGADTQYF. The CDR3 DNA sequence: TGTGCCAGCAGGCCCCCAAGGGTTGGGGCAGATACGCAGTATTTT.

The J gene is TRBJ2-5, the V gene TRBV5-1; D unclear. The CDR3 extends over 15 amino acids. The germline CDR1 and CDR2 sequences are SGHRS and YFSETQ. Trimming took off 0 bases at V and 4 bases at J, with 13 bases between the two ends. The CDR3 is CASSLAMNRRETQYF. In nucleotides, the CDR3 is TGCGCCAGCAGCTTGGCCATGAATCGCAGAGAGACCCAGTACTTC.

V is TRBV10-3 and J is TRBJ1-1; a possible D gene is TRBD1 (5 bases). The germline V and J ends were trimmed by 3 bases and 7 bases, with 21 bases remaining between them. The length of the CDR3 is 16 residues. Germline lookup yields CDR1 ENHRY and CDR2 SYGVKD. The CDR3 DNA is TGTGCCATCAGTGACATCGGGAGAGAAGGGACTGGTGAAGCTTTCTTT. It yields the protein CAISDIGREGTGEAFF.

The V and J genes are TRBV6-4 and TRBJ2-3, with a possible D match to TRBD2 (6 bases). The germline V and J ends were trimmed by 5 bases and 3 bases, with 12 bases remaining between them. The CDR3 is 14 residues long. From germline, CDR1 is MRHNA and CDR2 SNTAGT. CDR3 amino acids: CASSLGGGTDTQYF. CDR3 nucleotides: TGTGCCAGCAGTCTGGGAGGCGGAACAGATACGCAGTATTTT.

The chain has TRBV29-1 and TRBJ2-7, with TRBD2 matching 13 bases. The CDR3 covers 13 residues. Germline lookup yields CDR1 SQVTM and CDR2 ANQGSEA. Trimming cost V 4 bases and J 6 bases; bases outside gene matches: 3. CDR3 nucleotide sequence: TGCAGCGTTGGGACTAGCGGGAGACGCGAGCAGTACTTC. It codes for CSVGTSGRREQYF.

The chain uses TRBV10-2 and TRBJ2-5; D unclear. The V gene's germline CDR1 is WSHSY and CDR2 SAAADI. The CDR3 extends over 14 amino acids. Trimming shortened V by 6 bases and J by 3 bases, and 14 bases separated the two germline ends. The CDR3: CASSLVGNKETQYF. The CDR3 coding sequence is TGCGCCAGCAGCTTAGTGGGGAACAAAGAGACCCAGTACTTC.

A single count supports this clone. The rearrangement uses TRBV7-9 and TRBJ1-3; tentatively, D is TRBD1 (5 bases). V was clipped by 2 bases and J by 1 base, with 9 bases between them. This CDR3 has 15 amino acids. Germline loops: CDR1 SEHNR, CDR2 FQNEAQ (reference sequence). Written as DNA, the CDR3 is TGTGCCAGCAGCTTATTGCAGGGTTCTGGAAACACCATATATTTT. Its translation: CASSLLQGSGNTIYF.